This TCR beta chain was captured by sequencing in a study of graft-versus-host responses after intestinal transplantation. The assay was immunoSEQ multiplex PCR, and TCRdb's table has in-frame clones only and misses some. The table lists more than 20,000 clones, nearly 90% of them singletons. To note about this clone: Its matching antigen is unknown.

Trimming took 3 bases from V and 2 from J, leaving 11 bases between them. Germline CDR1 reads SGHTA; CDR2 reads FQGNSA. CDR3 length: 15 amino acids. Points from the study as a whole: Graft-donor T cell macrochimerism in patients accompanied high graft-versus-host to host-versus-graft clonal ratios in allografts.

The receptor's source is a human patient who received an intestinal transplant, so some T cells may come from the graft donor. The genes are TRBV7-2 and TRBJ1-5; D gene ambiguous. Sample: PBMCs, taken roughly 64 days after intestinal transplantation. CDR3 DNA sequence: TGTGCCAGCAGCTTCGAGGGTCAAGGCAATCAGCCCCAGCATTTT. It yields the protein CASSFEGQGNQPQHF.